This T cell receptor (beta chain) comes out of a study of blood T cell repertoires in COVID-19 (dated by TCRdb to about 2020). About the full investigation: The collaborator samples originated in the United States, Italy and Spain and spanned the acute and convalescent phases of COVID-19. Sample metadata almost always included a de-identified subject ID, COVID-19 status, age in years and sex. Where available, HLA class I and class II types were obtained from metadata supplied by the sample provider rather than from assay-based typing. The repertoires were made available in a free public database intended to serve as a resource for research on the immune response to SARS-CoV-2. Samples came from the ongoing ImmuneRACE study (first 160 participants) plus 1,254 subjects from 6 global collaborators. The prospective study material was composed of cDNA or gDNA derived from T cells, B-cell-depleted T cells, or PBMCs. Deeply sampled blood TCRbeta repertoires from subjects exposed to, actively infected with, or recovered from COVID-19 were included in the dataset. The research as a whole found: Clinical and demographic metadata were provided uncurated, with the amount varying by source and participant.

The collaborating institutions used their own protocols to collect whole blood in K2EDTA tubes. Collaborator samples were shipped for TCRbeta analysis as frozen whole blood, isolated PBMCs, or DNA extracted from either sample type. The immunoSEQ Assay, a bias-controlled multiplex PCR, was used to amplify TCRbeta CDR3 regions from genomic DNA. The original pipeline was this. The number of nucleated cells in each sample was estimated by amplification of reference gene primers within the assay. Sequence reads were collapsed and filtered to measure the absolute abundance of every unique TCRbeta CDR3 rearrangement. For each sample, productive Simpson clonality was calculated as the square root of Simpson's diversity index over productive rearrangements. TCRdb retrieved this table from immuneACCESS and kept in-frame rearrangements only. Not all clones are present; in checked studies, unresolved V genes account for under half, and no reason is known for the remainder. V, J and clone size are taken as reported in that table, and D and trimming were inferred from the DNA itself. The sample data list roughly 48,000 clones, and roughly four fifths of these were observed just once. 7% to 7.5% of the sample lies in the top ten.

On this clone itself: Its cognate antigen has yet to be identified. No qualities accompany the bases; no much larger clone lies one base away.

V is cut back by 2 bases and J by 2 bases, with 6 bases in the junction unmatched. The CDR3 starts with the cysteine, ends with the phenylalanine, and has 18 residues. The entry retains the CDR3 DNA only, 54 bases that are in frame from base 1. In the germline V gene, CDR1 corresponds to SGHTA and CDR2 to FQGNSA. This sequence was found in a man aged 35-49 years with acute or convalescent COVID-19. The chain was built from TRBV7-2 and TRBJ2-1, and 13 bases in between align with TRBD2. The specimen was peripheral blood. The CDR3 here reads CASSLRLAGGHTYNEQFF. The sequenced DNA: TGTGCCAGCAGCTTACGACTAGCGGGGGGTCACACCTACAATGAGCAGTTCTTC.